This T cell receptor (beta chain) was recovered during a study of spatial heterogeneity in lung cancer. Study-level background: The donors, fewer than 90 patients with untreated early-stage non-small cell lung cancer, provided the samples. Study findings and constraints: Resection saw ubiquitous expanded tumor TCRs appear in blood more than follow-up did.

The time point denotes: blood at routine non-recurrence follow-up after resection. Frozen PBMC, nontumor lung or tumor provided whole RNA, which was sequenced unsorted. Germline assignment: CDR1 SGHNT and CDR2 YENEEA. Trimming took off 5 bases at V and 8 bases at J, with 15 bases between the two ends. The CDR3 consists of 13 residues. TCRdb passed the 5' RACE reads through MiXCR, listing each CDR3 protein once. Here the sample spans approximately 10,000 distinct CDR3 sequences, less than 30% being singletons. The table lists this clonotype with a few counts. What it binds is not known. V and J are TRBV11-3 and TRBJ1-1, with D maybe TRBD1 (5 bases). This TCR was sampled from a female donor with early-stage non-small cell lung cancer. The sequences come from PBMCs, collected at follow-up. The CDR3 DNA sequence: TGTGCCAGCAGCCTAAACCGGGACCGAGAAGCTTTCTTT. It yields the protein CASSLNRDREAFF.